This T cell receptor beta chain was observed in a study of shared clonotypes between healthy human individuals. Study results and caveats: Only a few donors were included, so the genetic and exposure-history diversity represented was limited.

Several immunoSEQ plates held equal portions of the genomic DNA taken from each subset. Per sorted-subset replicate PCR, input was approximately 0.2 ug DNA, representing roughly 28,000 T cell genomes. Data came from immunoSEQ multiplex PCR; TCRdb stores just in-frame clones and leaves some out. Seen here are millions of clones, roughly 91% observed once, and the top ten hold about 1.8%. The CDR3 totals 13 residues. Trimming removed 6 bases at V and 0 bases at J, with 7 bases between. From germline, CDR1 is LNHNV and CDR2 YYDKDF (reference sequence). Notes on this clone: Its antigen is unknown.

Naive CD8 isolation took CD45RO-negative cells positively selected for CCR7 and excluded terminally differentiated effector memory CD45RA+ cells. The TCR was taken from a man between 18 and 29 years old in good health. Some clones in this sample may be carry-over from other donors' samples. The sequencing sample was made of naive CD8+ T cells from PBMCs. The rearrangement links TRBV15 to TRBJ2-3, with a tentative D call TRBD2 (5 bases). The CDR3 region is CATRGDSTDTQYF. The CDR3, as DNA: TGTGCCACCAGGGGAGATAGCACAGATACGCAGTATTTT. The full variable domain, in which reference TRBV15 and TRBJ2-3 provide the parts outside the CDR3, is DAMVIQNPRYQVTQFGKPVTLSCSQTLNHNVMYWYQQKSSQAPKLLFHYYDKDFNNEADTPDNFQSRRPNTSFCFLDIRSPGLGDTAMYLCATRGDSTDTQYFGPGTRLTVL.